This TCR beta chain emerged from a study of blood T cell repertoires in COVID-19. Across the whole study: Sites across the United States, Italy and Spain contributed samples from acute and convalescent COVID-19. In each case, the material was cDNA or gDNA derived from T cells, B-cell-depleted T cells, or PBMCs.

Authors' processing steps: Estimation of nucleated cell counts was performed using reference gene primer amplification. Sequenced by immunoSEQ multiplex PCR; TCRdb stores in-frame clones only, minus some. The DNA gave D and trimming, while V, J and clone size come from that table. The profile shows a few hundred thousand clones, around 81% of them singletons. Germline V gene lookup returns CDR1 SGHNT and CDR2 YYREEE (reference sequence). V shed 3 bases and J 8 bases; nucleotides not matched to a gene: 13. The CDR3 spans 17 residues. Sequencing was carried out using peripheral blood. This TCR was recovered from a human donor in a cohort sampled during active COVID-19. The V call is TRBV5-4, the J call TRBJ2-1, with 11 bases identical to TRBD2. The CDR3 loop is CASSWGGSGRVGYEQFF. CDR3 nucleotide sequence: TGTGCCAGCAGCTGGGGAGGTAGCGGGAGGGTGGGCTATGAGCAGTTCTTC.